This TCR beta chain is from a study of T-cell memory formation after mild COVID-19. General study findings and limits: For contracting clones, CD4+ ones sat mainly in CM and EM, CD8+ in EMRA. Later expanders leaned toward CD4+, whereas clones contracting from day 15 to 85 were balanced CD4/CD8.

This clonotype was picked up one time. What it binds is unknown. TCRdb passed the 5' RACE reads through MiXCR, listing each CDR3 protein once. The table shows a few hundred thousand distinct CDR3 sequences, with around 21% occurring only once. Germline CDR1 is SGHNT and CDR2 is YENEEA. The V and J ends lost 4 bases and 3 bases respectively, with 18 bases between them. The CDR3 length is 16 residues. The sample consisted of PBMCs or a T cell subset sorted from them (not recorded which). The V call is TRBV11-3, the J call TRBJ1-2; a weak D match, TRBD1 (5 bases). The sequence came from an adult woman who had mild COVID-19 (a few samples of this study predate the infection). Cell type and time point are not known. CDR3 nucleotide sequence: TGTGCCAGCAGCTACGCTACAGGCGCAGATTACTATGGCTACACCTTC. Translating gives CASSYATGADYYGYTF.